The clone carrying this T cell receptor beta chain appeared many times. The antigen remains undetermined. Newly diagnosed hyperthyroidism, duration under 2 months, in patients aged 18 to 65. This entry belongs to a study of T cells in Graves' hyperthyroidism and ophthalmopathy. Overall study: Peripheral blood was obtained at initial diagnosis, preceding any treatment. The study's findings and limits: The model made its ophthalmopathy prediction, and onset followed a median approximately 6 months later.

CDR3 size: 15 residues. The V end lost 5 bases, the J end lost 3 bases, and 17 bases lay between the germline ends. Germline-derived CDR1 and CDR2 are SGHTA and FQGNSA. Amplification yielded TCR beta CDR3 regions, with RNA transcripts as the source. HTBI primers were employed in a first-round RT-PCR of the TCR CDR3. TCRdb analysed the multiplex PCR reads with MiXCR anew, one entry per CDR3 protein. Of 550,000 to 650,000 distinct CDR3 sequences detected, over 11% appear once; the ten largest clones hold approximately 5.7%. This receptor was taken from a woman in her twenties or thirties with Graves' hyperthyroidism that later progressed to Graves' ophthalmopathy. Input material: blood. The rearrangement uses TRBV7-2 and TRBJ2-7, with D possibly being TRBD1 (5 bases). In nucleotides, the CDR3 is TGTGCCAGCAGCCCCCTGGGTCAGGGAAGCTACGAGCAGTACTTC. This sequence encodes CASSPLGQGSYEQYF.